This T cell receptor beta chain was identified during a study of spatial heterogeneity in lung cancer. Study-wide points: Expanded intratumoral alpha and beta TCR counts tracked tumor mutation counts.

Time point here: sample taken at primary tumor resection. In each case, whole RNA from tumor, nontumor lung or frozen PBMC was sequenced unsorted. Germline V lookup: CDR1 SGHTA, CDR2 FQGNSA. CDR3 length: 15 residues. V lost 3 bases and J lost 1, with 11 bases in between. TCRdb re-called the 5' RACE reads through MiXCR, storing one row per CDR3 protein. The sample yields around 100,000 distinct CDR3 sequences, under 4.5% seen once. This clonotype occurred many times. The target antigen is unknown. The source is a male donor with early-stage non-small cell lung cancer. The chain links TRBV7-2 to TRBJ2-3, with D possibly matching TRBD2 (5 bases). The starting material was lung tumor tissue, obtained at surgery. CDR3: CASSLRVSGTDTQYF. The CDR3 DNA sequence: TGTGCCAGCAGCTTGAGGGTTAGCGGCACAGATACGCAGTATTTT. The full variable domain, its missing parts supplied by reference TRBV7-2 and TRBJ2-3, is GAGVSQSPSNKVTEKGKDVELRCDPISGHTALYWYRQSLGQGLEFLIYFQGNSAPDKSGLPSDRFSAERTGGSVSTLTIQRTQQEDSAVYLCASSLRVSGTDTQYFGPGTRLTVL.